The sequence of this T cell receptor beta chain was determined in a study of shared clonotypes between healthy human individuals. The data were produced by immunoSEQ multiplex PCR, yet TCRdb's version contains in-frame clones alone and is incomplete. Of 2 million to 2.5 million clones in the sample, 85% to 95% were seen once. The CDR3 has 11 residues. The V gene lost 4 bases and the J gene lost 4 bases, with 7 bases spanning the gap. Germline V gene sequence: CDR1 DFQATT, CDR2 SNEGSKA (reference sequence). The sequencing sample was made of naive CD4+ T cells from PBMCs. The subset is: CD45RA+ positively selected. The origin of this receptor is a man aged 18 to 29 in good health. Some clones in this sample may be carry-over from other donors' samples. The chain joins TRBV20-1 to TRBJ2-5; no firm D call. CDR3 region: CSATIAETQYF. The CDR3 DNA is TGCAGTGCTACAATAGCAGAGACCCAGTACTTC.